This TCR beta chain was observed in a study of control samples from healthy donors and cancer patients. In germline, CDR1 is SGDLS, CDR2 YYNGEE. The CDR3 consists of 13 residues. The germline V and J ends were trimmed by 4 bases and 2 bases, with 9 bases remaining between them. Assay used: immunoSEQ multiplex PCR; TCRdb lists only in-frame clones, some missing. The sample contains about 190,000 clones, about 90% of which appear only once. The chain combines TRBV9 with TRBJ1-1, with D perhaps TRBD1 (5 bases). The specimen was blood. The clonotype comes from a man aged 25 to 40 in good health. DNA for the CDR3: TGTGCCAGCAGCTTCGGGGGTAACACTGAAGCTTTCTTT. Residues: CASSFGGNTEAFF.